This record looks at one T cell receptor beta chain sequence and its context. The antigen is undetermined. The sample has other DNA sequences that encode this CDR3 too. Produced via immunoSEQ multiplex PCR; TCRdb's table is partial and in-frame only. The sample contains 100,000 or so clones, roughly 87% of which appear only once. The sample is drawn from a study of T cell responses to AZD1222 COVID-19 vaccine. Findings of the study overall: With two AZD1222 doses given, Spike-specific TCR breadth and depth both rose. Vaccine-related CD4 TCRs covered spike, predominating at 160-218 and 743-854. Just five or six AZD1222 recipients tested seropositive at baseline. The peak T cell response came first, and repertoires were sampled only after it.

Unmatched junction bases numbered 5, after V lost 3 bases and J lost 4 bases. Per germline, CDR1 LNHDA and CDR2 SQIVND (reference sequence). CDR3 length equals 16 residues. Sequenced here: peripheral blood, sampled on day 0 of AZD1222 vaccination. The V gene is TRBV19, the J gene TRBJ1-5, with 11 bases fitting TRBD1. The sequence derives from an adult in good health. The CDR3 here is CASSMGDRGRNQPQHF. The CDR3 nucleotides are TGTGCCAGTAGTATGGGGGACAGGGGGAGAAATCAGCCCCAGCATTTT. Together with reference TRBV19 and TRBJ1-5, the CDR3 gives the full variable domain: DGGITQSPKYLFRKEGQNVTLSCEQNLNHDAMYWYRQDPGQGLRLIYYSQIVNDFQKGDIAEGYSVSREKKESFPLTVTSAQKNPTAFYLCASSMGDRGRNQPQHFGDGTRLSIL.